In this sample, the clone carrying this TCR beta chain turned up once. This table comes from immunoSEQ multiplex PCR, and its TCRdb copy is limited to in-frame clones, with some not included. The data show 150,000 to 200,000 clones, around 87% seen once. This record comes from a study of blood T cell repertoires in COVID-19. V dropped 4 bases and J dropped 5 bases, with 21 bases sitting between them. Germline CDR1 is SGHRS and CDR2 is YFSETQ. This CDR3 region has 16 residues. This rearrangement joins TRBV5-1 to TRBJ1-2; a weak D match, TRBD1 (5 bases). This clonotype was sampled from a woman aged 80 or over in a cohort sampled during active or convalescent COVID-19. The sample consisted of peripheral blood. The CDR3 sequence is CASSLRGERASYGYTF. CDR3 DNA: TGCGCCAGCAGCCTTCGGGGGGAGCGCGCTTCGTATGGCTACACCTTC.